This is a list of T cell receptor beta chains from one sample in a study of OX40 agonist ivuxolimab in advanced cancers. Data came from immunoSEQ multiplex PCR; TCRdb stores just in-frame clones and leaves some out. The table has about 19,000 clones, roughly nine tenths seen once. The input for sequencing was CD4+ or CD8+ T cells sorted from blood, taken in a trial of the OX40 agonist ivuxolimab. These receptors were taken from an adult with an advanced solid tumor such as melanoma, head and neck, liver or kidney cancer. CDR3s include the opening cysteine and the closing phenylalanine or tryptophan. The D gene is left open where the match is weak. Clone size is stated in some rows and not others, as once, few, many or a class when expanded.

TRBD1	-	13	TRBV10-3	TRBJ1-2	CAISERQGNGYTF	TGTGCCATCAGTGAAAGACAGGGCAATGGCTACACCTTC
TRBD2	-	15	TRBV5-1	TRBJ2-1	CASSRDYGSYNEQFF	TGCGCCAGCAGCCGGGACTATGGGTCCTACAATGAGCAGTTCTTC
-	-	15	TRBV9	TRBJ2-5	CASSVGGTYQETQYF	TGTGCCAGCAGCGTAGGAGGAACGTACCAAGAGACCCAGTACTTC
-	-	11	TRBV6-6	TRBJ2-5	CASSLTQTQYF	TGTGCCAGCAGCTTAACCCAGACCCAGTACTTC
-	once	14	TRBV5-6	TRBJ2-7	CASSLQAVSYEQYF	TGTGCCAGCAGCTTGCAAGCGGTCTCCTACGAGCAGTACTTC
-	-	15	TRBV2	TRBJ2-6	CASSELHSGANVLTF	TGTGCCAGCAGTGAGCTACACTCTGGGGCCAACGTCCTGACTTTC
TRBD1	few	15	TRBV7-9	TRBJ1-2	CASTSTDRALGGYTF	TGTGCCAGCACTTCTACCGACAGGGCGCTTGGTGGCTACACCTTC
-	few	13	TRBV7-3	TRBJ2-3	CASSLLGTDTQYF	TGTGCCAGCAGCCTTCTAGGTACAGATACGCAGTATTTT
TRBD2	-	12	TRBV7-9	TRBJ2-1	CASSFPGLGEFF	TGTGCCAGCAGCTTTCCGGGACTAGGGGAGTTCTTC
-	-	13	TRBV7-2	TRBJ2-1	CASSLGAGNEQFF	TGTGCCAGCAGCTTGGGTGCAGGGAATGAGCAGTTCTTC
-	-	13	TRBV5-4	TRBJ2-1	CASSLGGRNEQFF	TGTGCCAGCAGCTTGGGAGGGAGGAATGAGCAGTTCTTC
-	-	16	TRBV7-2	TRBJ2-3	CASSLGPGGSTDTQYF	TGTGCCAGCAGCTTGGGGCCTGGTGGGAGCACAGATACGCAGTATTTT
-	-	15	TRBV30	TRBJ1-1	CAWTVGISMNTEAFF	TGTGCCTGGACGGTAGGGATTTCCATGAACACTGAAGCTTTCTTT
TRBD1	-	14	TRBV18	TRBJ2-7	CASCPDRGFYEQYF	TGTGCCAGCTGCCCGGACAGGGGATTCTACGAGCAGTACTTC
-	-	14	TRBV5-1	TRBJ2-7	CASSPGTEAYEQYF	TGCGCCAGCAGCCCCGGGACGGAAGCCTACGAGCAGTACTTC
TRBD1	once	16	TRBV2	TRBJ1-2	CASTAGTGALVRGYTF	TGTGCCAGCACAGCCGGGACAGGCGCTTTGGTACGCGGCTACACCTTC
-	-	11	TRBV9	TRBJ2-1	CASSANNEQFF	TGTGCCAGCAGCGCCAACAATGAGCAGTTCTTC
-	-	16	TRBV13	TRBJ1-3	CASSERGGYSGNTIYF	TGTGCCAGCAGCGAACGGGGGGGTTACTCTGGAAACACCATATATTTT
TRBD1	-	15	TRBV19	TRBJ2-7	CASSIAQTGSHEQYF	TGTGCCAGTAGTATAGCCCAGACAGGGAGTCACGAGCAGTACTTC
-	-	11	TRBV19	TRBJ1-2	CASSQGYGYTF	TGTGCCAGTAGTCAGGGATATGGCTACACCTTC
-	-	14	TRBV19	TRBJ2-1	CASNVRRGTNEQFF	TGTGCCAGTAACGTCCGCCGGGGAACCAATGAGCAGTTCTTC
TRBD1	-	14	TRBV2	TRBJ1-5	CASSLTGGGQPQHF	TGTGCCAGCAGCTTGACAGGGGGCGGGCAGCCCCAGCATTTT
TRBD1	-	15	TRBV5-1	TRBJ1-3	CASSEGTGAGNTIYF	TGCGCCAGCAGCGAAGGGACAGGGGCCGGAAACACCATATATTTT
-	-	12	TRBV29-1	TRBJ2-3	CSGVEYTDTQYF	TGCAGCGGCGTCGAGTACACAGATACGCAGTATTTT